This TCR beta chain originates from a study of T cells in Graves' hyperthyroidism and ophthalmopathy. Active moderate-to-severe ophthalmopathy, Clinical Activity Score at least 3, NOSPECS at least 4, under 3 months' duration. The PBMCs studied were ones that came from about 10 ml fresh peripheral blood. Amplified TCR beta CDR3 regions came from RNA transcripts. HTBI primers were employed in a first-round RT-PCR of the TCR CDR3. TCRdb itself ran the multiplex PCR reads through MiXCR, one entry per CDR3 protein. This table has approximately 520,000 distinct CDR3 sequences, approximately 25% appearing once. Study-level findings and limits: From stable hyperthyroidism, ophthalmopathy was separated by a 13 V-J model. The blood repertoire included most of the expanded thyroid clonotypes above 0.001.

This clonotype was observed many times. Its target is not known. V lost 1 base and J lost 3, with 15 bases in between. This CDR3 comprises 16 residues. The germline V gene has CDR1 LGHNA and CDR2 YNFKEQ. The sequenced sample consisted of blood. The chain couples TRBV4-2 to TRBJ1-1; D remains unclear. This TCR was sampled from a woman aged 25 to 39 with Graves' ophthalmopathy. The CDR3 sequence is CASSQVVGIGDTEAFF. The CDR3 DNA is TGTGCCAGCAGCCAAGTGGTGGGGATTGGGGACACTGAAGCTTTCTTT.